Shown below are 11 T cell receptor beta chains from a single sample sequenced in a study of response to subunit inactivated influenza vaccine. TCRdb re-called the RT-PCR reads with MiXCR, one entry per CDR3 protein. The sample records hundreds of thousands of distinct CDR3 sequences, approximately 15% being singletons. The starting material was PBMCs from blood, obtained roughly 2 weeks before vaccination. The receptors were sampled from a man over 45 who received an inactivated influenza vaccine.

This clonotype showed up just a few times. The chain combines TRBV7-2 with TRBJ2-3; weak D call: TRBD2 (6 bases). The germline V gene encodes CDR1 SGHTA and CDR2 FQGNSA. Trimming pared 8 bases from V and 5 bases from J, leaving 8 bases between. This CDR3 has 11 residues. CDR3 amino acids: CASGGLDTQYF. Here the CDR3 DNA reads TGTGCCAGCGGAGGGCTAGATACGCAGTATTTT.

Comments on this clonotype: This may come from a read error, since a much larger clone is one base off. The chain links TRBV5-1 to TRBJ2-1, with D perhaps matching TRBD1 (6 bases). Germline lookup yields CDR1 SGHRS and CDR2 YFSETQ. This CDR3 is 14 amino acids long. DNA for the CDR3: TGCGCCAGCAGCTTGGGACAGGAATACAATGAGCAGTCCTTC. This codes for CASSLGQEYNEQSF.

A few counts support this clonotype. This chain uses TRBV7-2 with TRBJ2-1; TRBD2 matches 9 bases. This CDR3 contains 16 residues. V gave up 4 bases and J gave up 8 bases; unmatched junction bases: 12. Germline V gene lookup returns CDR1 SGHTA and CDR2 FQGNSA. CDR3 nucleotide sequence: TGTGCCAGCAGCTCTGGGGGTAGCGGGAGATGGGATGAGCAGTTCTTC. Translating gives CASSSGGSGRWDEQFF. Variable domain in full (rest from reference TRBV7-2 and TRBJ2-1): GAGVSQSPSNKVTEKGKDVELRCDPISGHTALYWYRQSLGQGLEFLIYFQGNSAPDKSGLPSDRFSAERTGGSVSTLTIQRTQQEDSAVYLCASSSGGSGRWDEQFFGPGTRLTVL.

This clonotype was seen a few times. The CDR3: CASSLVGIGTRRANTGELFF. The CDR3 region has the DNA TGTGCCAGCAGCTTAGTGGGAATCGGAACTCGGAGGGCGAACACCGGGGAGCTGTTTTTT. This chain links TRBV11-1 with TRBJ2-2; maybe TRBD2 (6 bases). Germline V CDR1 and CDR2: SGHAT, FQDESV (reference sequence). CDR3 length equals 20 residues. V was trimmed by 1 base and J by 0 bases, leaving 21 bases between them.

This clonotype was counted a few times. The chain combines TRBV20-1 with TRBJ2-7; 7 bases are shared with TRBD1. CDR1 and CDR2 (germline): DFQATT, SNEGSKA (reference sequence). V was clipped by 6 bases and J by 0 bases; unmatched bases: 5. The CDR3 consists of 13 residues. The CDR3 nucleotides read TGCAGTGCAAAGGGACAGTACTCCTACGAGCAGTACTTC. It yields the protein CSAKGQYSYEQYF.

The sample holds a few counts of this clonotype. The V call is TRBV2, the J call TRBJ1-1, with 7 positions matching TRBD1. The V gene end was trimmed by 6 bases and the J gene end by 5 bases; junction bases not matched to a gene: 6. CDR3 length: 13 residues. CDR1 and CDR2 from the germline V gene are SNHLY and FYNNEI. The CDR3: CASRGDRGTEAFF. CDR3 DNA: TGTGCCAGCAGGGGGGACAGAGGGACTGAAGCTTTCTTT.

This clonotype was seen repeatedly, ten times or more. This chain connects TRBV7-6 to TRBJ2-3; TRBD2 matches 12 bases. This CDR3 comprises 16 residues. The germline V gene encodes CDR1 SGHVS and CDR2 FNYEAQ. Germline trimming cut 3 bases from V and 3 bases from J; bases unmatched to any gene: 4. CDR3 region: CASSFLAGGPTDTQYF. CDR3 DNA sequence: TGTGCCAGCAGCTTTCTAGCGGGAGGGCCAACAGATACGCAGTATTTT.

The sample holds a few counts of this clonotype. This rearrangement joins TRBV25-1 to TRBJ2-1; D unresolved. V lost 4 bases to trimming and J lost 6 bases, with 4 bases between them. CDR1 MGHDK and CDR2 SYGVNS come from the germline V gene. The CDR3 extends over 11 amino acids. CDR3 loop: CASSGVNEQFF. For the CDR3, the DNA is TGTGCCAGCAGTGGAGTCAATGAGCAGTTCTTC.

Only a few counts were recorded for this clonotype. The chain combines TRBV20-1 with TRBJ2-7; TRBD2 might be the D (6 bases). The V gene's germline CDR1 is DFQATT and CDR2 SNEGSKA (reference sequence). The V gene lost 3 bases and the J gene lost 4 bases, with 13 bases spanning the gap. The CDR3 has 13 amino acids. The CDR3 region has the DNA TGCAGTGCTAGCGGGAGTCTAGTATACGAGCAGTACTTC. It is translated as CSASGSLVYEQYF.

V and J are TRBV7-2 and TRBJ2-1, with TRBD2 identical over 9 bases. The CDR3 spans 16 residues. The V and J ends lost 3 bases and 2 bases, in that order; junction bases with no gene match: 5. CDR1 and CDR2 (germline): SGHTA, FQGNSA. DNA for the CDR3: TGTGCCAGCAGCTTTAGCGGGAGTGTTACCTACAATGAGCAGTTCTTC. This gives the protein CASSFSGSVTYNEQFF.

This chain uses TRBV6-1 with TRBJ2-1, with TRBD2 matching 12 bases. With V trimmed by 5 bases and J by 9 bases, 8 bases remained unmatched. Looked up from germline, CDR1 is MNHNS and CDR2 is SASEGT. The CDR3 spans 15 residues. The CDR3 reads CASSPSGRALGEQFF. CDR3 DNA: TGTGCCAGCAGTCCTAGCGGGAGGGCCCTCGGTGAGCAGTTCTTC.